One and the same sample provided the 2 T cell receptor beta chains below, sequenced in a study of cytomegalovirus exposure and HLA in healthy donors. The method was immunoSEQ multiplex PCR; TCRdb's version includes in-frame clones alone and lacks a portion of them. The table includes around 260,000 clones, less than 95% detected once. The sequencing input was PBMCs. Receptors were obtained from a woman in her 30s in good health and CMV-seronegative.

The J gene is TRBJ1-5, the V gene TRBV5-1; D not resolved. V gave up 2 bases and J gave up 4 bases, with 4 bases separating them. The CDR3 is 12 residues long. Germline lookup yields CDR1 SGHRS and CDR2 YFSETQ. The CDR3 is CASSLKNQPQHF. Written as DNA, the CDR3 is TGCGCCAGCAGCTTAAAGAATCAGCCCCAGCATTTT.

This clone qualifies as medium-sized. This chain connects TRBV19 to TRBJ2-6, with D unresolved. The CDR3 is made up of 15 amino acids. Trimming cost V 8 bases and J 0 bases, with 11 bases left between them. CDR1 and CDR2 from the germline V gene are LNHDA and SQIVND (reference sequence). The CDR3 nucleotides are TGTGCCAGTGGCCAAGAGAGCTCTGGGGCCAACGTCCTGACTTTC. It encodes CASGQESSGANVLTF.